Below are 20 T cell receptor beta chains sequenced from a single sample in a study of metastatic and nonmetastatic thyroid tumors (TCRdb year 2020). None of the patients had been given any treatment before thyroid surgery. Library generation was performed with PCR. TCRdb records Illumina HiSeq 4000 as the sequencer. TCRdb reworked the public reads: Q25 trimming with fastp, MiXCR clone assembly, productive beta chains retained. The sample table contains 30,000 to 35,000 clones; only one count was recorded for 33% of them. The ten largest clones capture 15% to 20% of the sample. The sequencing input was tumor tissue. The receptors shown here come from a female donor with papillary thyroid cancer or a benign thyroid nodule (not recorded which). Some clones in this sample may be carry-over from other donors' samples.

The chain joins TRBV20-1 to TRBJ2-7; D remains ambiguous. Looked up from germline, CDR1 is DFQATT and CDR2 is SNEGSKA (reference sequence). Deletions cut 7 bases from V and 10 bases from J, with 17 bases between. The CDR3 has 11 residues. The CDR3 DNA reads TGCAGTGTCCTACGGCAGACCAGACAGTACTTC. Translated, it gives CSVLRQTRQYF.

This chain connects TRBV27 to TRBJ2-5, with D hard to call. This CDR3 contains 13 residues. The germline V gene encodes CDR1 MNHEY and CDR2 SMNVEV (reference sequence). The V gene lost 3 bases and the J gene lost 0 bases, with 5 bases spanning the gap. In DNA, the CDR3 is TGTGCCAGCAGTTTTGGAAACCAAGAGACCCAGTACTTC. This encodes CASSFGNQETQYF.

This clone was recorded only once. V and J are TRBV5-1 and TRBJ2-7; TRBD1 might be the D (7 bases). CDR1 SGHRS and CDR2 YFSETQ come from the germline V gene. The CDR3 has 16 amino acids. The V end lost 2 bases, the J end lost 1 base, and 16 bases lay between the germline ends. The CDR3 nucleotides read TGCGCCAGCAGCTTTGGCAGGGGGGATCCATCCTACGAGCAGTACTTC. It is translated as CASSFGRGDPSYEQYF.

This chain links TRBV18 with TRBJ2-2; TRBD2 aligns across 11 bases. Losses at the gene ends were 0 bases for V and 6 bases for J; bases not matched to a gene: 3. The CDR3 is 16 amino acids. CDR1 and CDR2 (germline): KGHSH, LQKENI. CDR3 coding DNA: TGTGCCAGCTCACCACCGACTAGCGGGATGGCCGGGGAGCTGTTTTTT. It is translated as CASSPPTSGMAGELFF.

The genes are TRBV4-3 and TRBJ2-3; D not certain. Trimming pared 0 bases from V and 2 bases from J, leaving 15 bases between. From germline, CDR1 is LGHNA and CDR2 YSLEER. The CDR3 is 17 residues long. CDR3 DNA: TGCGCCAGCAGCCAAGATCTTGGGTCTACCTACACAGATACGCAGTATTTT. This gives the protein CASSQDLGSTYTDTQYF.

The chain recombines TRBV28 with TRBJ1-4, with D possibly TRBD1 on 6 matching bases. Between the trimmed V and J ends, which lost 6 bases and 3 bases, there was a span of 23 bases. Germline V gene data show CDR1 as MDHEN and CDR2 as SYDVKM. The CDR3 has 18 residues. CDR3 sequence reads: CASSSGLARTAPNEKLFF. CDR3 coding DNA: TGTGCCAGCAGCTCCGGACTCGCTCGGACAGCTCCTAATGAAAAACTGTTTTTT.

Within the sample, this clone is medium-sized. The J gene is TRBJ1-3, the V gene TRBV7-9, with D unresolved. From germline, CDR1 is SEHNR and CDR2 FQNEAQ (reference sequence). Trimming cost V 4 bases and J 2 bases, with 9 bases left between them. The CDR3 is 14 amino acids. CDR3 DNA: TGTGCCAGCAGCTCCCCGTGGGCTGGAAACACCATATATTTT. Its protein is CASSSPWAGNTIYF.

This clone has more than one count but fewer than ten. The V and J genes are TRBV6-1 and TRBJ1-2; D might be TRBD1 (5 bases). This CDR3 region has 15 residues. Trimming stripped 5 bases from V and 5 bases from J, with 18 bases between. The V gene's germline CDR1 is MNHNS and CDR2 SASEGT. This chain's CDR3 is CASSPLQGGLYGYTF. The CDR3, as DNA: TGTGCCAGCAGTCCGCTTCAGGGAGGGCTATATGGCTACACCTTC.

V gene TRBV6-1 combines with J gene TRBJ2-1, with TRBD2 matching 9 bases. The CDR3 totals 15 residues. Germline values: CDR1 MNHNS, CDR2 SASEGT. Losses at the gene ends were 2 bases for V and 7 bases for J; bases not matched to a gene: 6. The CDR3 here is CASSELAGGPNEQFF. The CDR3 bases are TGTGCCAGCAGTGAACTGGCGGGAGGGCCAAATGAGCAGTTCTTC.

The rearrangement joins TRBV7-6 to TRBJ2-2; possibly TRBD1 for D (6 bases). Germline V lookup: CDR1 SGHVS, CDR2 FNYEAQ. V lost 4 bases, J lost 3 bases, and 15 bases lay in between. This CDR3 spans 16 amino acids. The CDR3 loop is CASSSQGTLYTGELFF. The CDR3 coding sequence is TGTGCCAGCAGCTCCCAAGGGACACTCTACACCGGGGAGCTGTTTTTT. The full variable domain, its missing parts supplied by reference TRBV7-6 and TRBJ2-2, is GAGVSQSPRYKVTKRGQDVALRCDPISGHVSLYWYRQALGQGPEFLTYFNYEAQQDKSGLPNDRFSAERPEGSISTLTIQRTEQRDSAMYRCASSSQGTLYTGELFFGEGSRLTVL.

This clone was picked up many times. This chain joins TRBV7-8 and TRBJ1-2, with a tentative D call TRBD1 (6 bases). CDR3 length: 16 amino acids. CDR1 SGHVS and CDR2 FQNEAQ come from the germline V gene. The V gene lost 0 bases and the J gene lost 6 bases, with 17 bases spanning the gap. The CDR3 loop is CASSLAYRGDTHGYTF. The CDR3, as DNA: TGTGCCAGCAGCTTAGCCTATAGAGGGGACACCCATGGCTACACCTTC.

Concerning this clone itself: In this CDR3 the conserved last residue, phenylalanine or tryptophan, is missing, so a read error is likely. CDR3 region: CASGLERDTEAFS. The CDR3 DNA is TGTGCCAGCGGTTTGGAAAGGGACACTGAAGCTTTCTCT. The chain links TRBV9 to TRBJ1-1; D ambiguous. The CDR3 has 13 amino acids. Trimming pared 7 bases from V and 3 bases from J, leaving 13 bases between. Germline CDR1 and CDR2: SGDLS and YYNGEE.

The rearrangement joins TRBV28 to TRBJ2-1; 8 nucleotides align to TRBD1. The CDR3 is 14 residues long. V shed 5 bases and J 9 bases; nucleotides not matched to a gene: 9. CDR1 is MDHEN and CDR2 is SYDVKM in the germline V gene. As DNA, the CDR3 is TGTGCCAGCAGTGAACCAGGGGGCGGTGGTGAGCAGTTCTTC. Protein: CASSEPGGGGEQFF.

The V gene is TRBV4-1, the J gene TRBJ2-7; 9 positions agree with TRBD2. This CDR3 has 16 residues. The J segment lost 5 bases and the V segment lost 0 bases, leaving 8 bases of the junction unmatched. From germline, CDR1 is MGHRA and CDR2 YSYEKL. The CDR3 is CASSQDGGTSFHEQYF. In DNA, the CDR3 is TGCGCCAGCAGCCAAGACGGCGGGACTAGCTTCCACGAGCAGTACTTC.

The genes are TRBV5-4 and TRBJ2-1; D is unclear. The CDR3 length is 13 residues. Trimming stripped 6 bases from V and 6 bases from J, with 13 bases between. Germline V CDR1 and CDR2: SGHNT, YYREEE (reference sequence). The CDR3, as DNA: TGTGCCAGCACAACGGAATCTTCCAATGAGCAGTTCTTC. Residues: CASTTESSNEQFF. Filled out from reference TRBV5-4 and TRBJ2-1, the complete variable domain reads ETGVTQSPTHLIKTRGQQVTLRCSSQSGHNTVSWYQQALGQGPQFIFQYYREEENGRGNFPPRFSGLQFPNYSSELNVNALELDDSALYLCASTTESSNEQFFGPGTRLTVL.

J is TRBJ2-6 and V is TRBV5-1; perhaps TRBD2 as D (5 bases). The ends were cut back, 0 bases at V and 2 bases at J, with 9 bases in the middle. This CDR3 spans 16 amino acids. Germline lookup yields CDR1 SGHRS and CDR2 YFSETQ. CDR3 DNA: TGCGCCAGCAGCTTGGAAGGCGGGCCTGGGGCCAACGTCCTGACTTTC. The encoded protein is CASSLEGGPGANVLTF.

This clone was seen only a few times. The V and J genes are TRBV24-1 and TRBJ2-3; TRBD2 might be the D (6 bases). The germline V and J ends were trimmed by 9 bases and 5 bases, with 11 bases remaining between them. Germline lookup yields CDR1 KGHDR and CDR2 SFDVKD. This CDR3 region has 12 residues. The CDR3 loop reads CATAGSGDTQYF. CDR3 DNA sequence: TGTGCCACCGCGGGGTCAGGAGATACGCAGTATTTT.

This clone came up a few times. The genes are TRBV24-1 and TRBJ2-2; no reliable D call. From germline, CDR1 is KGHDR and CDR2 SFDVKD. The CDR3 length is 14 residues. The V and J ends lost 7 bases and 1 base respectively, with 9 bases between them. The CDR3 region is CATSLDGNTGELFF. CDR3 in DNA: TGTGCCACCAGCCTTGACGGGAACACCGGGGAGCTGTTTTTT.

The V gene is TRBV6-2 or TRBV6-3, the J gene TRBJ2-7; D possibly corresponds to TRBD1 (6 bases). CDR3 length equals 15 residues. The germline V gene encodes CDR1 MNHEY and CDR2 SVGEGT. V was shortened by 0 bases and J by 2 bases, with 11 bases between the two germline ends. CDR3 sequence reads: CASSYSETGTYEQYF. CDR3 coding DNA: TGTGCCAGCAGTTACTCGGAGACAGGCACCTACGAGCAGTACTTC.

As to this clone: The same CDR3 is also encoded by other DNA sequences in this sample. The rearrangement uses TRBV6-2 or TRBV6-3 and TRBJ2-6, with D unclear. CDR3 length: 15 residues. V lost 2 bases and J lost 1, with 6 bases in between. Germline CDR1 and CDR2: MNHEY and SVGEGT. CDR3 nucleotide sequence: TGTGCCAGCAGTTACGGTCCGTCTGGGGCCAACGTCCTGACTTTC. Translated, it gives CASSYGPSGANVLTF.